Following are 27 T cell receptor beta chains from one sample sequenced in a study of T cell changes during pregnancy in multiple sclerosis (dated 2019 in TCRdb). The library was generated by the immunoSEQ multiplex PCR assay. TCRdb carries this immuneACCESS record with in-frame sequences only. Its versions omit some clonotypes, under half of them owing to an unresolved V gene in the studies checked, with the rest unexplained. Here the sample has tens of thousands of clones; approximately 92% occur a single time. The top ten clones comprise roughly 2% of the sample. The sequencing used peripheral blood, collected in the third trimester of pregnancy. Receptors were obtained from a female donor in good health, enrolled as a control in a pregnancy study.

The V call is TRBV27, the J call TRBJ2-1; tentatively, D is TRBD1 (6 bases). Germline V gives CDR1 MNHEY, CDR2 SMNVEV (reference sequence). Trimming pared 5 bases from V and 14 bases from J, leaving 22 bases between. CDR3 length equals 14 residues. The CDR3 sequence: CASSNRDILGFEFF. The CDR3 DNA is TGTGCCAGCAGTAATCGGGACATCCTTGGGTTTGAGTTCTTC.

This chain joins TRBV28 and TRBJ2-7; 8 positions match TRBD1. CDR3 length: 14 residues. Germline trimming cut 6 bases from V and 2 bases from J; bases unmatched to any gene: 6. CDR1 and CDR2 from the germline V gene are MDHEN and SYDVKM. The CDR3 loop reads CASRGTGPTYEQYF. The DNA for the CDR3 is TGTGCCAGCAGGGGGACAGGCCCCACCTACGAGCAGTACTTC.

This sequence joins TRBV18 and TRBJ1-5; D is possibly TRBD1 (6 bases). Germline-derived CDR1 and CDR2 are KGHSH and LQKENI. V gave up 4 bases and J gave up 2 bases, with 15 bases separating them. This CDR3 spans 16 amino acids. In nucleotides, the CDR3 is TGTGCCAGCTCACGAGGGGGAGTGGCGGGCAATCAGCCCCAGCATTTT. As protein: CASSRGGVAGNQPQHF.

The V gene is TRBV19, the J gene TRBJ2-7, with 8 bases fitting TRBD1. This CDR3 spans 14 amino acids. The germline V gene encodes CDR1 LNHDA and CDR2 SQIVND (reference sequence). After removal of 3 bases from V and 5 bases from J, the junction contained 6 bases not matched to a gene. The CDR3 DNA reads as TGTGCCAGTAGTATCGGGGACAGGTACAACGAGCAGTACTTC. It is translated as CASSIGDRYNEQYF. The entire variable domain, with the rest obtained from reference TRBV19 and TRBJ2-7, is as follows: DGGITQSPKYLFRKEGQNVTLSCEQNLNHDAMYWYRQDPGQGLRLIYYSQIVNDFQKGDIAEGYSVSREKKESFPLTVTSAQKNPTAFYLCASSIGDRYNEQYFGPGTRLTVT.

The genes are TRBV7-2 and TRBJ2-7; 13 bases line up with TRBD2. The CDR3 covers 15 residues. Losses at the gene ends were 2 bases for V and 4 bases for J; bases not matched to a gene: 2. The germline gives CDR1 SGHTA, CDR2 FQGNSA. The CDR3 loop reads CASSLLLAGGYEQYF. The DNA for the CDR3 is TGTGCCAGCAGCTTATTACTAGCGGGAGGGTACGAGCAGTACTTC.

The chain links TRBV19 to TRBJ2-5; tentative D call: TRBD1 (6 bases). Germline V gene lookup returns CDR1 LNHDA and CDR2 SQIVND (reference sequence). The CDR3 length is 14 residues. Trimming left V 5 bases short and J 2 bases short, with 12 bases between. CDR3 residues: CASSPGQYQETQYF. DNA for the CDR3: TGTGCCAGTAGTCCCGGACAGTATCAAGAGACCCAGTACTTC.

This chain connects TRBV11-2 to TRBJ2-7; D not resolved. V was clipped by 7 bases and J by 4 bases, with 8 bases between them. From germline, CDR1 is SGHAT and CDR2 FQNNGV. CDR3 length: 11 amino acids. The CDR3 reads CASTSQYEQYF. In DNA, the CDR3 is TGTGCCAGCACCTCACAATACGAGCAGTACTTC. Complete variable domain (other parts from reference TRBV11-2 and TRBJ2-7): EAGVAQSPRYKIIEKRQSVAFWCNPISGHATLYWYQQILGQGPKLLIQFQNNGVVDDSQLPKDRFSAERLKGVDSTLKIQPAKLEDSAVYLCASTSQYEQYFGPGTRLTVT.

This clone has a handful of counts. The chain has TRBV29-1 and TRBJ2-7; the D is unclear. V lost 7 bases, J lost 5 bases, and 27 bases lay in between. The CDR3 loop spans 16 amino acids. CDR1 and CDR2 (germline): SQVTM, ANQGSEA. CDR3: CSDPTSRDNPYDEQYF. The DNA for the CDR3 is TGCAGCGACCCCACCAGTCGCGACAATCCATACGACGAGCAGTACTTC.

There are a few counts of this clone. The CDR3 DNA follows: TGCGCCAGCAGCCAAGAATTGGGCGGGAGTTTGAATGAGCAGTTCTTC. The encoded protein is CASSQELGGSLNEQFF. The chain couples TRBV4-3 to TRBJ2-1; 7 bases align to TRBD2. This CDR3 spans 16 amino acids. CDR1 LGHNA and CDR2 YSLEER come from the germline V gene. Losses at the gene ends were 0 bases for V and 7 bases for J; bases not matched to a gene: 9.

This chain uses TRBV7-3 with TRBJ2-1; the D gene is possibly TRBD2 (6 bases). V lost 5 bases to trimming and J lost 6 bases, with 11 bases between them. Looked up from germline, CDR1 is SGHTA and CDR2 is FQGTGA. The CDR3 runs 13 residues. As DNA, the CDR3 is TGTGCCAGCAGCGGCAGGAGGGGCAATGAGCAGTTCTTC. Protein product: CASSGRRGNEQFF. Full variable domain (outside the CDR3, taken from reference TRBV7-3 and TRBJ2-1): GAGVSQTPSNKVTEKGKYVELRCDPISGHTALYWYRQSLGQGPEFLIYFQGTGAADDSGLPNDRFFAVRPEGSVSTLKIQRTERGDSAVYLCASSGRRGNEQFFGPGTRLTVL.

V and J are TRBV14 and TRBJ1-6, with 9 bases matching TRBD1. The CDR3 is made up of 15 amino acids. V trimming: 2 bases; J trimming: 9 bases; junction bases outside the gene matches: 5. Germline V lookup: CDR1 SGHDN, CDR2 FVKESK. Here the CDR3 reads CASSQRDRAGSPLHF. In nucleotides, the CDR3 is TGTGCCAGCAGCCAAAGGGACAGGGCCGGTTCACCCCTCCACTTT.

The V and J genes are TRBV14 and TRBJ2-6; TRBD1 might be the D (5 bases). Deletions cut 1 base from V and 2 bases from J, with 6 bases between. The length of the CDR3 is 15 residues. The germline gives CDR1 SGHDN, CDR2 FVKESK. CDR3 bases: TGTGCCAGCAGCCAAGTAGGGGCTGGGGCCAACGTCCTGACTTTC. It encodes CASSQVGAGANVLTF.

The chain has TRBV19 and TRBJ1-2; TRBD1 agrees at 9 bases. This CDR3 spans 14 amino acids. The V segment lost 8 bases and the J segment 4 bases; nucleotides outside the gene matches: 8. Germline V gene lookup returns CDR1 LNHDA and CDR2 SQIVND (reference sequence). The DNA for the CDR3 is TGTGCCAGTGCACAGGGGGCAGGACCCTATGGCTACACCTTC. Translated, it gives CASAQGAGPYGYTF.

The chain has TRBV6-6 and TRBJ2-7; D remains unclear. Looked up from germline, CDR1 is MNHNY and CDR2 is SVGAGI (reference sequence). Trimming cost V 5 bases and J 0 bases, with 5 bases left between them. This CDR3 region has 12 residues. CDR3 bases: TGTGCCAGCAGTCGGAGCTCCTACGAGCAGTACTTC. It yields the protein CASSRSSYEQYF.

This sequence joins TRBV7-2 and TRBJ1-4; 8 bases line up with TRBD1. CDR3 length: 15 amino acids. V gave up 2 bases and J gave up 8 bases; unmatched junction bases: 7. Germline V gene data show CDR1 as SGHTA and CDR2 as FQGNSA. As DNA, the CDR3 is TGTGCCAGCAGCTTACCGGGGACAGGAATCGAAAAACTGTTTTTT. It encodes CASSLPGTGIEKLFF.

The gene calls are TRBV6-5 and TRBJ2-5; D possibly corresponds to TRBD1 (6 bases). V was cut by 5 bases and J by 5 bases, with 15 bases left in between. The CDR3 totals 14 residues. The germline V gene encodes CDR1 MNHEY and CDR2 SVGAGI. This CDR3 reads CASSITGPRETQYF. CDR3 DNA sequence: TGTGCCAGCAGTATAACAGGGCCGCGGGAGACCCAGTACTTC.

The sample holds one count of this clone. The V call is TRBV11-1, the J call TRBJ2-7, with D unresolved. The CDR3 sequence is 15 residues long. V dropped 5 bases and J dropped 0 bases, with 14 bases sitting between them. Germline values: CDR1 SGHAT, CDR2 FQDESV (reference sequence). In nucleotides, the CDR3 is TGTGCCAGCAGCAGCGCCCCGGGTAGCTCCTACGAGCAGTACTTC. It translates to CASSSAPGSSYEQYF.

This chain uses TRBV5-1 with TRBJ1-4, with D uncertain. The CDR3 runs to 13 residues. The V gene lost 3 bases and the J gene lost 4 bases, with 7 bases spanning the gap. Per the germline V gene, CDR1 is SGHRS and CDR2 is YFSETQ. The CDR3 sequence is CASSWLSNEKLFF. CDR3 sequence (DNA): TGCGCCAGCAGCTGGTTGAGTAATGAAAAACTGTTTTTT.

The chain combines TRBV5-1 with TRBJ2-7; D gene uncertain. Looked up from germline, CDR1 is SGHRS and CDR2 is YFSETQ. This CDR3 has 15 amino acids. V lost 0 bases and J 0 bases, leaving 10 bases between the germline ends. For the CDR3, the DNA is TGCGCCAGCAGCTTGGGCGTTTACTTCTCCTACGAGCAGTACTTC. Its translation: CASSLGVYFSYEQYF.

The chain recombines TRBV4-2 with TRBJ2-1, with 8 bases identical to TRBD2. The trim removed 0 bases at V and 3 bases at J, leaving 16 bases unmatched. There are 20 residues in the CDR3. CDR1 is LGHNA and CDR2 is YNFKEQ in the germline V gene. CDR3 nucleotide sequence: TGTGCCAGCAGCCAAGATCCCCCCGGGACTAGTTCTATATACTACAATGAGCAGTTCTTC. This gives the protein CASSQDPPGTSSIYYNEQFF.

The chain employs TRBV4-3 and TRBJ1-3, with D perhaps matching TRBD1 (5 bases). V shed 0 bases and J shed 2 bases, with 17 bases lying between them. The CDR3 contains 18 residues. Germline V gives CDR1 LGHNA, CDR2 YSLEER. The DNA of the CDR3 is TGCGCCAGCAGCCAAGAGATCGGGGGAGGCTGGGCTGGAAACACCATATATTTT. It translates to CASSQEIGGGWAGNTIYF.

The chain is built from TRBV6-5 and TRBJ2-7, with D perhaps matching TRBD1 (6 bases). The CDR3 length is 14 residues. The V and J ends lost 6 bases and 3 bases respectively, with 15 bases between them. CDR1 and CDR2 (germline): MNHEY, SVGAGI. The CDR3 DNA reads as TGTGCCAGCAGCCGGACAGATTTTTTCTACGAGCAGTACTTC. Amino acids: CASSRTDFFYEQYF.

The chain couples TRBV27 to TRBJ2-2, with 7 bases identical to TRBD2. The CDR3 runs to 14 residues. CDR1 is MNHEY and CDR2 is SMNVEV in the germline V gene (reference sequence). The J segment lost 4 bases and the V segment lost 8 bases, leaving 7 bases of the junction unmatched. This CDR3 reads CASSGGSATGELFF. DNA for the CDR3: TGTGCCAGCTCTGGCGGGAGTGCCACCGGGGAGCTGTTTTTT.

The count of this clone is one. The genes are TRBV5-1 and TRBJ2-7; tentatively, D is TRBD1 (5 bases). This CDR3 contains 14 residues. Trimming removed 1 base from V and 2 bases from J, with 10 bases in between. The V gene's germline CDR1 is SGHRS and CDR2 YFSETQ. The CDR3 here is CASSLHRLTYEQYF. The CDR3 bases are TGCGCCAGCAGCTTGCACAGGTTAACCTACGAGCAGTACTTC.

The rearrangement links TRBV27 to TRBJ2-1; 7 nucleotides line up with TRBD2. After removal of 6 bases from V and 8 bases from J, the junction contained 13 bases not matched to a gene. This CDR3 region has 15 residues. The germline gives CDR1 MNHEY, CDR2 SMNVEV (reference sequence). CDR3 sequence reads: CASRARTRARYEQFF. In DNA, the CDR3 is TGTGCCAGCAGAGCCCGGACTAGGGCCCGGTATGAGCAGTTCTTC.

V usage is TRBV7-8 and J usage is TRBJ2-3, with a tentative D call TRBD2 (8 bases). The ends were cut back, 4 bases at V and 5 bases at J, with 22 bases in the middle. CDR1 and CDR2 (germline): SGHVS, FQNEAQ. The CDR3 covers 17 residues. CDR3 loop: CASSSRQGSREGDTQYF. CDR3 in DNA: TGTGCCAGCAGCTCCCGACAGGGTTCACGGGAGGGAGATACGCAGTATTTT.

This clone was observed once. V gene TRBV15 combines with J gene TRBJ1-2; no definite D call. In germline, CDR1 is LNHNV, CDR2 YYDKDF (reference sequence). The CDR3 totals 15 residues. Trimming removed 5 bases from V and 4 bases from J, with 17 bases in between. Written as DNA, the CDR3 is TGTGCCACCAGCCGAGCGACTAGGTCCGGCTATGGCTACACCTTC. Translation gives CATSRATRSGYGYTF.